These T cell receptor beta chains were read from a single sample in a study of T cells expressing NK-cell markers. Following a re-call of the 5' RACE reads, TCRdb has one entry per CDR3 protein and lacks DNA. The data show a few hundred thousand distinct CDR3 sequences, and the top ten clones hold approximately 0.41%. The sample taken for sequencing was blood T cells: a sorted CD56 or NKG2C T cell subset, CD4+ or CD8+ T cells, or bulk PBMC T cells (not recorded which). These receptors all come from a man aged 18 to 30 in good health. Each CDR3 is given with its conserved first and last residue.

j_call v_call cdr3_aa
TRBJ2-7 TRBV18 CASSPRVRREEVEQYF
TRBJ2-3 TRBV20-1 CSAGTGRGDTQYF
TRBJ1-1 TRBV28 CASSSKGTAPEAFF
TRBJ1-2 TRBV6-5 CASSYRGHTYGYTF
TRBJ2-6 TRBV27 CASSSKASGANVLTF
TRBJ2-3 TRBV25-1 CASSEVGVWTQYF
TRBJ2-7 TRBV6-1 CASSSEITYEQYF
TRBJ1-4 TRBV20-1 CSAIPGGPNEKLFF
TRBJ1-5 TRBV7-2 CASSGTGGSGNQPQHF
TRBJ2-7 TRBV7-2 CASSLVLAGGPYEQYF
TRBJ2-1 TRBV28 CASSPGSWTEVYNEQFF